This entry lists 20 T cell receptor beta chains sequenced from one sample in a study of T-cell memory formation after mild COVID-19. TCRdb passed the 5' RACE reads through MiXCR, listing each CDR3 protein once. Here the sample spans a few hundred thousand distinct CDR3 sequences, roughly 17% being singletons. Sample: PBMCs or a T cell subset sorted from them (not recorded which). Receptors were obtained from a man between 18 and 29 years old who had mild COVID-19 (a few samples of this study predate the infection). Cell type and time point are not known.

The table lists this clonotype with a few counts. V usage is TRBV4-1 and J usage is TRBJ2-1, with 7 nucleotides matching TRBD1. Germline V gives CDR1 MGHRA, CDR2 YSYEKL. The CDR3 contains 15 residues. Germline trimming cut 9 bases from V and 7 bases from J; bases unmatched to any gene: 15. This chain's CDR3 is CASKSRDSDSNEQFF. The CDR3 DNA sequence: TGCGCCAGTAAGAGTCGGGACAGTGATTCGAATGAGCAGTTCTTC.

In this sample, this clonotype turned up a few times. The chain carries TRBV20-1 and TRBJ2-7; TRBD1 matches 7 bases. Germline V gives CDR1 DFQATT, CDR2 SNEGSKA (reference sequence). The trim removed 5 bases at V and 4 bases at J, leaving 2 bases unmatched. The CDR3 spans 11 residues. CDR3 sequence reads: CSAETGYEQYF. In nucleotides, the CDR3 is TGCAGTGCTGAGACAGGGTACGAGCAGTACTTC.

V is TRBV29-1 and J is TRBJ2-7; 9 nucleotides agree with TRBD1. CDR1 and CDR2 from the germline V gene are SQVTM and ANQGSEA. There are 12 residues in the CDR3. J gave up 2 bases and V 7 bases, and 3 bases lay outside the gene matches. The CDR3 region has the DNA TGCAGCGCGACAGGGGGGGCCTACGAGCAGTACTTC. It is translated as CSATGGAYEQYF.

The chain couples TRBV20-1 to TRBJ1-5; possible D gene TRBD1, 6 bases. Germline V gene lookup returns CDR1 DFQATT and CDR2 SNEGSKA (reference sequence). There are 13 residues in the CDR3. The V end lost 7 bases, the J end lost 6 bases, and 16 bases lay between the germline ends. The CDR3 DNA is TGCAGTGTCCCACAGGGACCAGGTCAGCCCCAGCATTTT. Residues: CSVPQGPGQPQHF.

This chain links TRBV12-3 or TRBV12-4 with TRBJ1-3; maybe TRBD1 (6 bases). V shed 6 bases and J shed 10 bases, with 13 bases lying between them. CDR3 length equals 12 residues. CDR3 sequence (DNA): TGTGCCAGCAGGATGGACAGTGGAACCATATATTTT. It codes for CASRMDSGTIYF.

The gene calls are TRBV10-3 and TRBJ2-5; no clear D gene. Germline V gene data show CDR1 as ENHRY and CDR2 as SYGVKD. CDR3 length: 14 residues. Trimming removed 2 bases from V and 4 bases from J, with 11 bases in between. This CDR3 reads CAISELWAAETQYF. CDR3 coding DNA: TGTGCCATCAGTGAGCTGTGGGCAGCAGAGACCCAGTACTTC.

There are many counts of this clonotype. The chain uses TRBV7-8 and TRBJ2-1; D is undetermined. The length of the CDR3 is 15 residues. V was cut by 5 bases and J by 2 bases, with 13 bases left in between. Germline V gene data show CDR1 as SGHVS and CDR2 as FQNEAQ. The CDR3 nucleotides read TGTGCCAGCAGCACGGACGGGCTTCCCTACAATGAGCAGTTCTTC. Its translation: CASSTDGLPYNEQFF. The full variable domain, in which reference TRBV7-8 and TRBJ2-1 provide the parts outside the CDR3, is GAGVSQSPRYKVAKRGQDVALRCDPISGHVSLFWYQQALGQGPEFLTYFQNEAQLDKSGLPSDRFFAERPEGSVSTLKIQRTQQEDSAVYLCASSTDGLPYNEQFFGPGTRLTVL.

This clonotype was counted only a few times. The V call is TRBV4-2, the J call TRBJ1-6; D is possibly TRBD1 (6 bases). Germline loops: CDR1 LGHNA, CDR2 YNFKEQ. V lost 1 base and J 2 bases, leaving 18 bases between the germline ends. This CDR3 has 19 amino acids. The CDR3 loop reads CASSQVLAGEFAYNSPLHF. For the CDR3, the DNA is TGTGCCAGCAGCCAAGTGCTGGCAGGGGAGTTCGCCTATAATTCACCCCTCCACTTT.

This chain links TRBV7-2 with TRBJ2-3; 8 bases align to TRBD2. The CDR3 is 15 amino acids. V dropped 5 bases and J dropped 4; count of bases not matched to a gene: 8. CDR1 is SGHTA, CDR2 FQGNSA, per germline. The CDR3 region is CASSVLYGGADTQYF. In DNA form, the CDR3 reads TGTGCCAGCAGCGTACTCTACGGGGGGGCAGATACGCAGTATTTT.

In this sample, this clonotype turned up a few times. The chain recombines TRBV7-9 with TRBJ2-7; D may be TRBD2 (5 bases). The CDR3 has 14 amino acids. Trimming took off 5 bases at V and 0 bases at J, with 11 bases between the two ends. Germline CDR1 and CDR2: SEHNR and FQNEAQ (reference sequence). CDR3 region: CASSPWSGSYEQYF. Here the CDR3 DNA reads TGTGCCAGCAGCCCCTGGAGCGGCTCCTACGAGCAGTACTTC. The full variable domain, its missing parts supplied by reference TRBV7-9 and TRBJ2-7, is DTGVSQNPRHKITKRGQNVTFRCDPISEHNRLYWYRQTLGQGPEFLTYFQNEAQLEKSRLLSDRFSAERPKGSFSTLEIQRTEQGDSAMYLCASSPWSGSYEQYFGPGTRLTVT.

The V and J genes are TRBV5-1 and TRBJ1-2; D is unresolved. This CDR3 has 9 residues. Germline values: CDR1 SGHRS, CDR2 YFSETQ. The V end lost 6 bases, the J end lost 9 bases, and 6 bases lay between the germline ends. The CDR3 protein is CASTGSYTF. The CDR3 nucleotides read TGCGCCAGCACCGGGAGCTACACCTTC.

This rearrangement joins TRBV7-2 to TRBJ2-7; perhaps D is TRBD1 or TRBD2 (5 bases each). This CDR3 region has 14 residues. The germline CDR1 and CDR2 sequences are SGHTA and FQGNSA. V was shortened by 4 bases and J by 4 bases, with 14 bases between the two germline ends. Here the CDR3 reads CASSWGPSLYEQYF. The CDR3, as DNA: TGTGCCAGCAGCTGGGGACCGTCGTTATACGAGCAGTACTTC.

The chain links TRBV12-3 or TRBV12-4 to TRBJ2-1, with TRBD1 matching 8 bases. Trimming took 6 bases from V and 7 from J; bases not matched to a gene: 8. The length of the CDR3 is 14 residues. The DNA for the CDR3 is TGTGCCAGCAGCCTCCCGGACAGGGCGAATGAGCAGTTCTTC. Translation: CASSLPDRANEQFF.

This sequence joins TRBV7-2 and TRBJ2-5, with D possibly being TRBD1 or TRBD2 (5 bases each). V was pared by 1 base and J by 4 bases, with 10 bases between. The germline V gene has CDR1 SGHTA and CDR2 FQGNSA. This CDR3 is 14 amino acids long. The CDR3 DNA reads as TGTGCCAGCAGCTTAGGAGGGGCAGGAGAGACCCAGTACTTC. Translated, it gives CASSLGGAGETQYF.

This clonotype was seen only a few times. This chain uses TRBV7-2 with TRBJ1-3; tentative D call: TRBD1 (5 bases). Germline loops: CDR1 SGHTA, CDR2 FQGNSA. This CDR3 comprises 16 residues. Trimming removed 4 bases from V and 1 base from J, with 14 bases in between. The CDR3 spells CASSSQTAKSGNTIYF. The CDR3 DNA sequence: TGTGCCAGCAGCTCACAGACAGCCAAGTCTGGAAACACCATATATTTT.

The V and J genes are TRBV29-1 and TRBJ2-5; no firm D call. CDR3 length: 13 amino acids. CDR1 is SQVTM and CDR2 is ANQGSEA in the germline V gene. Trimming cost V 2 bases and J 2 bases, with 9 bases left between them. The DNA of the CDR3 is TGCAGCGTTGAATTCCAGACACAAGAGACCCAGTACTTC. This codes for CSVEFQTQETQYF.

The sample holds a few counts of this clonotype. The chain joins TRBV7-2 to TRBJ2-1; 11 bases agree with TRBD2. This CDR3 has 15 residues. Per the germline V gene, CDR1 is SGHTA and CDR2 is FQGNSA. Trimming cost V 5 bases and J 7 bases; bases outside gene matches: 7. The CDR3 loop reads CASSGGTSGLNEQFF. The CDR3 coding sequence is TGTGCCAGCAGCGGCGGGACTAGCGGATTGAATGAGCAGTTCTTC.

A few counts support this clonotype. The chain joins TRBV5-1 to TRBJ1-1; TRBD1 matches 8 bases. This CDR3 spans 16 amino acids. J lost 0 bases, V lost 0 bases, and 4 bases had no gene match. Germline V CDR1 and CDR2: SGHRS, YFSETQ. CDR3 coding DNA: TGCGCCAGCAGCTTGGGGACAGGGTCGATGAACACTGAAGCTTTCTTT. It encodes CASSLGTGSMNTEAFF.

This clonotype was seen repeatedly, ten times or more. This chain connects TRBV7-2 to TRBJ2-7; tentatively, D is TRBD1 or TRBD2 (5 bases each). The germline V gene has CDR1 SGHTA and CDR2 FQGNSA. V was clipped by 5 bases and J by 2 bases, with 13 bases between them. The CDR3 is made up of 14 amino acids. CDR3 DNA sequence: TGTGCCAGCAGCCCCAGGGACGGCACCTACGAGCAGTACTTC. Encoded protein: CASSPRDGTYEQYF.

A note on this clonotype: One end of the junction is discordant with germline, which a read error may explain. The chain carries TRBV9 and TRBJ2-3, with 7 bases aligning to TRBD1. Germline loops: CDR1 SGDLS, CDR2 YYNGEE. The CDR3 loop spans 14 amino acids. The CDR3 here is CASSPGQLTDTQYF. In DNA form, the CDR3 reads TGTGCCAGCAGCCCGGGACAGCTCACAGATACTCAGTATTTT.